These 5 T cell receptor beta chains share one sample of origin, sequenced in a study of regulatory and conventional T cells in RAG deficiency. The sorted conventional CD4+ T cells were CD25-low and CD127-high, with genomic DNA sequenced. This table comes from immunoSEQ multiplex PCR, and its TCRdb copy is limited to in-frame clones, with some not included. The top ten hold about 3.4% of the sample, which has about 34,000 clones, 70% to 80% seen once. These sequences were also reported in another study, on regulatory T cells. This second report adds: The primer mix had 52 TRBV and 13 TRBJ primers.

Sequencing was carried out using CD4+ effector T cells sorted from blood. The receptor set was obtained from a human donor in good health.

This clone was picked up a small number of times. The chain is built from TRBV6-5 and TRBJ2-7; 9 bases are shared with TRBD2. CDR1 is MNHEY and CDR2 is SVGAGI in the germline V gene. This CDR3 has 15 amino acids. Trimming cost V 4 bases and J 0 bases; bases outside gene matches: 4. The CDR3 DNA sequence: TGTGCCAGCAGTTCCAGCGGGGGGCGCTCCTACGAGCAGTACTTC. It is translated as CASSSSGGRSYEQYF.

The rearrangement links TRBV15 to TRBJ2-7, with D unclear. The CDR3 is 12 amino acids. From germline, CDR1 is LNHNV and CDR2 YYDKDF (reference sequence). Trimming took off 6 bases at V and 3 bases at J, with 9 bases between the two ends. For the CDR3, the DNA is TGTGCCACCAGGACGGCCGGCTACGAGCAGTACTTC. This translates into CATRTAGYEQYF.

This sequence joins TRBV30 and TRBJ2-7; 7 bases are shared with TRBD1. The junction had 7 bases not matched to a gene; V was cut back by 8 bases and J by 0 bases. CDR3 length: 13 amino acids. From germline, CDR1 is GTSNPN and CDR2 SVGIG (reference sequence). The CDR3 protein is CAGNRGLSYEQYF. The CDR3 bases are TGTGCCGGCAACAGGGGCCTCTCCTACGAGCAGTACTTC. The complete variable domain, with remaining parts taken from reference TRBV30 and TRBJ2-7, reads SQTIHQWPATLVQPVGSPLSLECTVEGTSNPNLYWYRQAAGRGLQLLFYSVGIGQISSEVPQNLSASRPQDRQFILSSKKLLLSDSGFYLCAGNRGLSYEQYFGPGTRLTVT.

Only a few counts were recorded for this clone. This chain links TRBV5-1 with TRBJ2-3, with D unresolved. Trimming took off 3 bases at V and 2 bases at J, with 4 bases between the two ends. The length of the CDR3 is 12 residues. The germline V gene encodes CDR1 SGHRS and CDR2 YFSETQ. The CDR3 loop reads CASSWTTDTQYF. The CDR3 nucleotides are TGCGCCAGCAGCTGGACCACAGATACGCAGTATTTT.

The rearrangement links TRBV27 to TRBJ2-7; no definite D call. The V end lost 5 bases, the J end lost 7 bases, and 12 bases lay between the germline ends. Germline assignment: CDR1 MNHEY and CDR2 SMNVEV (reference sequence). The CDR3 is 12 amino acids. The CDR3 DNA reads as TGTGCCAGCAGTCCCAGATCCGGAGAGCAGTACTTC. This encodes CASSPRSGEQYF.